The 14 T cell receptor beta chains given below trace back to one sample, sequenced in a study of blood T cell repertoires in COVID-19. Produced via immunoSEQ multiplex PCR; TCRdb's table is partial and in-frame only. Of approximately 300,000 clones listed, 90% were seen once; the top ten hold about 6.8%. What was sequenced was peripheral blood. These receptors were obtained from a woman younger than 45 with COVID-19, enrolled during active disease.

The genes are TRBV7-2 and TRBJ1-5; possible D gene TRBD1, 5 bases. Germline-derived CDR1 and CDR2 are SGHTA and FQGNSA. This CDR3 region has 15 residues. Trimming stripped 4 bases from V and 3 bases from J, with 13 bases between. CDR3 region: CASSSRSGINQPQHF. In nucleotides, the CDR3 is TGTGCCAGCAGCTCCCGTTCAGGGATCAATCAGCCCCAGCATTTT.

The chain recombines TRBV6-5 with TRBJ1-4; D is uncertain. The CDR3 loop spans 14 amino acids. CDR1 is MNHEY and CDR2 is SVGAGI in the germline V gene. V lost 3 bases and J 0 bases, leaving 5 bases between the germline ends. CDR3 nucleotides: TGTGCCAGCAGTTATTCTGCAACTAATGAAAAACTGTTTTTT. Its protein is CASSYSATNEKLFF.

The table lists this clone with a count of one. J is TRBJ2-1 and V is TRBV6-6; TRBD2 agrees at 12 bases. This CDR3 is built from 15 residues. Germline V gene data show CDR1 as MNHNY and CDR2 as SVGAGI (reference sequence). V lost 6 bases and J lost 7; bases outside the gene matches: 7. CDR3 nucleotide sequence: TGTGCCAGCAGGACGGGACTAGCGGGTGCAAATGAGCAGTTCTTC. Translating it yields CASRTGLAGANEQFF.

The chain combines TRBV5-1 with TRBJ2-5; D is possibly TRBD2 (6 bases). This CDR3 region has 17 residues. Germline assignment: CDR1 SGHRS and CDR2 YFSETQ. Trimming pared 1 base from V and 7 bases from J, leaving 23 bases between. The CDR3 loop is CASSLRVTSVPKATQYF. CDR3 sequence (DNA): TGCGCCAGCAGCTTGCGAGTGACTAGTGTCCCCAAAGCGACCCAGTACTTC.

This clone was seen just once. The chain couples TRBV9 to TRBJ2-3; TRBD1 matches at 7 bases. Trimming took 3 bases from V and 2 from J; bases not matched to a gene: 9. The germline CDR1 and CDR2 sequences are SGDLS and YYNGEE. This CDR3 comprises 16 residues. This CDR3 is CASSATGDLLTDTQYF. CDR3 in DNA: TGTGCCAGCAGCGCCACAGGGGACCTCCTCACAGATACGCAGTATTTT.

This chain connects TRBV19 to TRBJ1-5, with 7 bases fitting TRBD1. The germline CDR1 and CDR2 sequences are LNHDA and SQIVND (reference sequence). This CDR3 is 15 amino acids long. The V segment lost 5 bases and the J segment 2 bases; nucleotides outside the gene matches: 6. CDR3 nucleotide sequence: TGTGCCAGTAGTGAAGGAGGGGGCCGCAATCAGCCCCAGCATTTT. Translating gives CASSEGGGRNQPQHF.

This CDR3 is CASSQPGSYNEQFF. The CDR3 region has the DNA TGTGCCAGCAGCCAACCCGGGTCCTACAATGAGCAGTTCTTC. The chain has TRBV3-1 (or the pseudogene TRBV3-2) and TRBJ2-1; D is unresolved. V gave up 2 bases and J gave up 1 base, with 6 bases separating them. There are 14 residues in the CDR3. The germline V gene encodes CDR1 LGHDT and CDR2 YNNKEL (reference sequence).

This rearrangement joins TRBV28 to TRBJ2-7; TRBD2 agrees at 8 bases. This CDR3 region has 14 residues. CDR1 is MDHEN and CDR2 is SYDVKM in the germline V gene. J was trimmed by 1 base and V by 6 bases; bases with no gene match: 5. CDR3 protein: CASSPGLGSYEQYF. CDR3 sequence (DNA): TGTGCCAGCAGCCCGGGACTAGGATCCTACGAGCAGTACTTC.

V usage is TRBV6-5 and J usage is TRBJ1-1; the match to TRBD1 covers 7 bases. Per germline, CDR1 MNHEY and CDR2 SVGAGI. There are 13 residues in the CDR3. J was trimmed by 5 bases and V by 4 bases; bases with no gene match: 4. Here the CDR3 reads CASSSSGGTEAFF. CDR3 sequence (DNA): TGTGCCAGCAGTTCCTCAGGGGGAACTGAAGCTTTCTTT.

J is TRBJ2-5 and V is TRBV6-6; no clear D gene. The V end was cut by 5 bases, the J end by 4 bases, with 11 bases between. Germline lookup yields CDR1 MNHNY and CDR2 SVGAGI (reference sequence). The CDR3 is made up of 13 amino acids. This CDR3 reads CASSAQNTETQYF. CDR3 nucleotides: TGTGCCAGCAGTGCACAGAACACAGAGACCCAGTACTTC.

V usage is TRBV29-1 and J usage is TRBJ2-1; perhaps TRBD1 as D (6 bases). Germline values: CDR1 SQVTM, CDR2 ANQGSEA. Trimming left V 2 bases short and J 0 bases short, with 11 bases between. CDR3 length: 15 amino acids. The CDR3 reads CSVEPTGLSYNEQFF. CDR3 nucleotides: TGCAGCGTTGAACCTACAGGGCTCTCCTACAATGAGCAGTTCTTC.

This sequence joins TRBV28 and TRBJ2-3; maybe TRBD2 (5 bases). Per the germline V gene, CDR1 is MDHEN and CDR2 is SYDVKM. This CDR3 contains 15 residues. V dropped 5 bases and J dropped 6 bases, with 18 bases sitting between them. The CDR3 DNA is TGTGCCAGCAGTGCGACGTCGCCTAGCCGGGATACGCAGTATTTT. Its translation: CASSATSPSRDTQYF.

This clone was picked up a small number of times. The chain employs TRBV6-1 and TRBJ2-7, with D possibly matching TRBD1 (5 bases). The germline CDR1 and CDR2 sequences are MNHNS and SASEGT. The CDR3 is 13 amino acids. V was trimmed by 0 bases and J by 5 bases, leaving 8 bases between them. The CDR3 here is CASSEAGVDEQYF. The CDR3 DNA reads TGTGCCAGCAGTGAAGCAGGGGTAGACGAGCAGTACTTC.

The V gene is TRBV28, the J gene TRBJ2-1; 8 bases align to TRBD2. With 6 bases clipped from V and 1 base from J, the junction kept 8 bases outside the gene matches. CDR1 and CDR2 (germline): MDHEN, SYDVKM. The CDR3 runs 16 residues. This CDR3 reads CASRASSGRSYNEQFF. CDR3 nucleotides: TGTGCCAGCAGGGCCTCCAGCGGGAGATCCTACAATGAGCAGTTCTTC.